The table lists the clone carrying this TCR beta chain with a few counts. This record belongs to a study of T cells after yellow fever vaccination. One entry per CDR3 protein, called by TCRdb with MiXCR from the 5' RACE reads. The table has just under 600,000 distinct CDR3 sequences, 13% seen once. In germline, CDR1 is SGHDN, CDR2 FVKESK. V lost 5 bases, J lost 10 bases, and 12 bases lay in between. The CDR3 consists of 11 residues. This chain links TRBV14 with TRBJ2-7; no clear D. This receptor was obtained from a man aged 25-45 years who received the YFV17D yellow fever vaccine. This specimen was PBMCs, taken on the day of the yellow fever booster vaccination. CDR3 amino acids: CASSASILQYF. The CDR3 bases are TGTGCCAGCAGCGCATCCATCCTACAGTACTTC.